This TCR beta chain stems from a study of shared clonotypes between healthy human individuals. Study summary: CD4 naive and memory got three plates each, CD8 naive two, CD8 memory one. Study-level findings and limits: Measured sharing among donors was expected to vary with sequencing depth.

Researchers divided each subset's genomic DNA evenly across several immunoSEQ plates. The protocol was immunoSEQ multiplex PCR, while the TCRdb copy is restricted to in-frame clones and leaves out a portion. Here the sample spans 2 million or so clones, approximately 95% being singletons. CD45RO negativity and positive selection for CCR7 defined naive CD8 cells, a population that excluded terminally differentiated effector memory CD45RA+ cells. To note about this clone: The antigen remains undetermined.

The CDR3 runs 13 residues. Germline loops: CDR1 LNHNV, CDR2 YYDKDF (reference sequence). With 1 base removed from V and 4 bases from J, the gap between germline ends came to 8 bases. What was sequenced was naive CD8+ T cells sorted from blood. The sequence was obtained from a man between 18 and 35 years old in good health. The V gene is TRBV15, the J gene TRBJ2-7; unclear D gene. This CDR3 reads CATSRVLQYEQYF. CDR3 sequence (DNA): TGTGCCACCAGCAGAGTCCTCCAATACGAGCAGTACTTC.